One TCR beta chain is described in this entry. This CDR3 has 11 residues. The V gene's germline CDR1 is ENHRY and CDR2 SYGVKD. The V end lost 8 bases, the J end lost 7 bases, and 11 bases lay between the germline ends. The sample belongs to a study of blood T cell repertoires in COVID-19. As for the study in general: Samples taken during acute and convalescent COVID-19 were collected in the United States, Italy and Spain. PBMCs, B-cell-depleted T cells, or T cells provided the cDNA or gDNA that made up the material.

In the study's own analysis: Reference gene primer amplification yielded estimated nucleated cell counts. Repertoires were generated with immunoSEQ multiplex PCR, while TCRdb's copy carries only in-frame clones and drops some. V, J and clone size are those of that table, while D and trimming were read from the DNA. Found here are hundreds of thousands of clones, roughly 85% of them singletons; the top ten hold around 0.97%. This chain joins TRBV10-3 and TRBJ1-2, with D possibly matching TRBD1 (6 bases). Specimen: peripheral blood. The sequence was obtained from a man aged 35-49 years with acute or convalescent COVID-19. The CDR3 nucleotides are TGTGCCATCGCTCAGGGGAGTGGCTACACCTTC. Translated: CAIAQGSGYTF.